These T cell receptor beta chains were read from a single sample in a study of T cell responses to AZD1222 COVID-19 vaccine. The assay was immunoSEQ multiplex PCR, and TCRdb's table has in-frame clones only and misses some. The table lists 180,000 or so clones, roughly 88% of them singletons, with more than 7% in the top ten. Source: peripheral blood, taken on day 0 of AZD1222 vaccination. The origin of the receptors is an adult in good health. Each CDR3 is given with its conserved first and last residue. D genes are given only for firm matches. The listing skips clone size in some rows; elsewhere it reads once, few, many or a size class.

d_call	j_call	v_call	clone_size	cdr3_aa	cdr3_nt
-	TRBJ2-2	TRBV6-5	-	CASSGTLNTGELFF	TGTGCCAGCAGCGGGACATTAAACACCGGGGAGCTGTTTTTT
-	TRBJ2-2	TRBV7-3	-	CASSLGNTGELFF	TGTGCCAGCAGCTTAGGTAACACCGGGGAGCTGTTTTTT
-	TRBJ2-1	TRBV19	few	CASSASQRVISYNEQFF	TGTGCCAGTAGTGCCTCTCAGAGGGTCATCTCCTACAATGAGCAGTTCTTC
-	TRBJ1-1	TRBV5-6	-	CASSLVGRSTEAFF	TGTGCCAGCAGCTTGGTAGGCAGGAGCACTGAAGCTTTCTTT
-	TRBJ1-2	TRBV5-8	-	CASSLEWAGDGYTF	TGTGCCAGCAGCTTGGAGTGGGCAGGGGACGGCTACACCTTC
TRBD1	TRBJ1-1	TRBV4-1	-	CASSQRGQGTEAFF	TGCGCCAGCAGCCAAAGAGGACAGGGCACTGAAGCTTTCTTT
-	TRBJ1-1	TRBV10-3	-	CAISEWGKMNTEAFF	TGTGCCATCAGTGAGTGGGGCAAAATGAACACTGAAGCTTTCTTT
TRBD2	TRBJ2-7	TRBV7-7	-	CASSLGRGGSYEQYF	TGTGCCAGCAGCTTAGGTCGGGGGGGATCCTACGAGCAGTACTTC
TRBD2	TRBJ2-7	TRBV30	-	CAWSVLPSISGLRNEQYF	TGTGCCTGGAGTGTTCTACCCTCGATTAGCGGGCTAAGGAACGAGCAGTACTTC
-	TRBJ1-5	TRBV30	once	CAFAGDNQPQHF	TGTGCCTTCGCCGGGGACAATCAGCCCCAGCATTTT
TRBD2	TRBJ2-5	TRBV3-1/TRBV3-2	-	CASSQAGITSGGKETQYF	TGTGCCAGCAGCCAAGCGGGAATTACTAGCGGGGGCAAGGAGACCCAGTACTTC
-	TRBJ1-3	TRBV9	-	CASSVAPGLLSGNTIYF	TGTGCCAGCAGCGTAGCTCCGGGACTCCTCTCTGGAAACACCATATATTTT
-	TRBJ1-1	TRBV27	-	CASSVGHLTEAFF	TGTGCCAGCAGTGTGGGACACCTCACTGAAGCTTTCTTT
TRBD1	TRBJ1-2	TRBV9	-	CASSGTGRYGYTF	TGTGCCAGCTCAGGGACAGGGAGGTATGGCTACACCTTC
-	TRBJ1-1	TRBV6-2/TRBV6-3	-	CASSTLPYTEAFF	TGTGCCAGCAGTACCCTCCCCTACACTGAAGCTTTCTTT
TRBD2	TRBJ2-5	TRBV7-6	once	CASSLGGSGGQETQYF	TGTGCCAGCAGCTTAGGTGGTAGCGGGGGACAAGAGACCCAGTACTTC
-	TRBJ1-6	TRBV2	-	CASIEDLSYNSPLHF	TGTGCCAGCATTGAGGACCTCTCCTATAATTCACCCCTCCACTTT
-	TRBJ1-1	TRBV29-1	few	CSVVSDTGRTEAFF	TGCAGCGTTGTCAGTGACACCGGTAGGACTGAAGCTTTCTTT
-	TRBJ1-1	TRBV19	few	CASSISFEAFF	TGTGCCAGTAGTATAAGTTTTGAAGCTTTCTTT
-	TRBJ1-5	TRBV28	-	CAACRAWGNQPQHF	TGTGCGGCCTGTCGGGCCTGGGGCAATCAGCCCCAGCATTTT
-	TRBJ2-7	TRBV7-8	-	CASSPGWAYEQYF	TGTGCCAGCAGCCCAGGGTGGGCCTACGAGCAGTACTTC
-	TRBJ1-2	TRBV19	-	CASSIPSSANYGYTF	TGTGCCAGTAGCATCCCCTCCAGTGCTAACTATGGCTACACCTTC
-	TRBJ2-7	TRBV5-1	-	CASSISGTSEQYF	TGCGCCAGCAGCATTTCCGGGACATCCGAGCAGTACTTC
TRBD1	TRBJ2-2	TRBV7-3	-	CASSLTPPRTGLTNTGELFF	TGTGCCAGCAGCTTAACGCCCCCCCGGACAGGGCTTACGAACACCGGGGAGCTGTTTTTT
-	TRBJ1-5	TRBV2	-	CASSELLEDQPQHF	TGTGCCAGCAGTGAACTCTTGGAGGATCAGCCCCAGCATTTT
TRBD1	TRBJ1-2	TRBV11-2	-	CASSPWDRGLRGTNYGYTF	TGTGCCAGCAGCCCTTGGGACAGGGGGCTACGGGGCACTAACTATGGCTACACCTTC
-	TRBJ2-2	TRBV12-3/TRBV12-4	-	CASTIASTGELFF	TGTGCCAGCACTATTGCGAGCACCGGGGAGCTGTTTTTT
-	TRBJ2-6	TRBV5-4	once	CASSWGLGANVLTF	TGTGCCAGCAGCTGGGGCCTTGGGGCCAACGTCCTGACTTTC
-	TRBJ1-6	TRBV30	-	CAWSPPPRSPLHF	TGTGCCTGGAGTCCTCCCCCGCGGTCACCCCTCCACTTT
-	TRBJ2-1	TRBV6-9	-	CASSYPSPQDEQFF	TGTGCCAGCAGTTACCCAAGCCCACAGGACGAGCAGTTCTTC
TRBD1	TRBJ1-4	TRBV28	once	CASSTGDRFFPTNEKLFF	TGTGCCAGCAGTACCGGGGACAGATTCTTTCCAACTAATGAAAAACTGTTTTTT
-	TRBJ1-4	TRBV5-1	-	CASSLPGEKLFF	TGCGCCAGCAGCTTGCCGGGGGAAAAACTGTTTTTT
-	TRBJ2-1	TRBV5-5	-	CASSFYGDSYNEQFF	TGTGCCAGCAGCTTTTACGGGGATTCCTACAATGAGCAGTTCTTC
TRBD1	TRBJ1-2	TRBV6-1	-	CASSEGYRGGYTF	TGTGCCAGCAGTGAAGGCTACAGGGGCGGCTACACCTTC
-	TRBJ2-1	TRBV6-5	-	CASSYRVSSYNEQFF	TGTGCCAGCAGTTACAGAGTCAGCTCCTACAATGAGCAGTTCTTC
-	TRBJ2-3	TRBV5-5	once	CASSRGRTDTQYF	TGTGCCAGCAGCCGAGGGCGCACAGATACGCAGTATTTT
TRBD2	TRBJ2-1	TRBV7-2	-	CASSQGLAFTNEQFF	TGTGCCAGCAGCCAGGGACTAGCCTTTACAAATGAGCAGTTCTTC
TRBD2	TRBJ2-3	TRBV2	-	CASLRGGKTDTQYF	TGTGCCAGCCTGCGGGGGGGCAAGACAGATACGCAGTATTTT
TRBD1	TRBJ1-2	TRBV14	-	CASSPLRTGAYTF	TGTGCCAGCAGCCCCCTTCGGACAGGGGCCTACACCTTC
-	TRBJ2-7	TRBV30	-	CAWSLGRSYEQYF	TGTGCCTGGAGTTTAGGGAGATCCTACGAGCAGTACTTC
-	TRBJ1-6	TRBV15	-	CATSRTGDNSPLHF	TGTGCCACCAGCAGGACGGGCGATAATTCACCCCTCCACTTT
-	TRBJ2-3	TRBV12-5	-	CASGLVGSQGISFLAQYF	TGTGCTAGTGGTTTGGTAGGCTCGCAGGGGATAAGTTTCCTAGCGCAGTATTTT
-	TRBJ1-6	TRBV5-8	-	CASSWTADKRSTPLHF	TGTGCCAGCAGCTGGACCGCCGACAAGAGATCAACACCCCTCCACTTT
-	TRBJ1-2	TRBV19	-	CASSTSGFIPYGYTF	TGTGCCAGTAGTACATCAGGGTTTATACCCTATGGCTACACCTTC
-	TRBJ1-1	TRBV6-2/TRBV6-3	-	CASSYARQNTEAFF	TGTGCCAGCAGTTACGCACGGCAGAACACTGAAGCTTTCTTT
TRBD2	TRBJ2-5	TRBV28	-	CASSFLGLAGWETQYF	TGTGCCAGCAGTTTTCTGGGACTAGCGGGGTGGGAGACCCAGTACTTC
TRBD2	TRBJ2-3	TRBV7-2	once	CASSLVAGAVTDTQYF	TGTGCCAGCAGCTTAGTAGCGGGGGCCGTCACAGATACGCAGTATTTT
-	TRBJ2-1	TRBV10-3	-	CAISSVGDEQFF	TGTGCCATCAGCTCAGTTGGAGATGAGCAGTTCTTC
-	TRBJ1-2	TRBV7-2	-	CASSLEGSNYGYTF	TGTGCCAGCAGCTTAGAAGGTTCTAACTATGGCTACACCTTC
TRBD1	TRBJ1-4	TRBV7-9	-	CASSLGTVTTNEKLFF	TGTGCCAGCAGCCTCGGGACAGTTACAACTAATGAAAAACTGTTTTTT
-	TRBJ1-1	TRBV7-2	-	CASSLQLNTEAFF	TGTGCCAGCAGCTTACAGTTGAACACTGAAGCTTTCTTT